A single sample gave rise to the 9 T cell receptor beta chains below, sequenced in a study of T cells in Graves' hyperthyroidism and ophthalmopathy. Amplification yielded TCR beta CDR3 regions, with RNA transcripts as the source. In the first-round RT-PCR of the TCR CDR3, the HTBI primer set was used. TCRdb reprocessed the multiplex PCR reads via MiXCR and lists one record per CDR3 protein. The table records over 250,000 distinct CDR3 sequences, about 25% of them present only once. Specimen: blood. Source of these receptors: a man aged 40-50 years with Graves' hyperthyroidism that later progressed to Graves' ophthalmopathy.

At least ten counts were recorded for this clonotype. This sequence joins TRBV12-3 or TRBV12-4 and TRBJ1-2; D ambiguous. There are 16 residues in the CDR3. The ends were cut back, 5 bases at V and 2 bases at J, with 18 bases in the middle. The DNA of the CDR3 is TGTGCCAGCAGTCCCCTGCCCGGACGGAAGAACTATGGCTACACCTTC. The encoded protein is CASSPLPGRKNYGYTF.

This clonotype came up many times. This chain joins TRBV29-1 and TRBJ2-7; 12 bases map to TRBD2. The V gene end was trimmed by 3 bases and the J gene end by 3 bases; junction bases not matched to a gene: 6. Germline CDR1 and CDR2: SQVTM and ANQGSEA. This CDR3 region has 15 residues. The CDR3: CSVEWRTSGIYEQYF. Here the CDR3 DNA reads TGCAGCGTTGAGTGGCGGACTAGCGGGATCTACGAGCAGTACTTC.

This clonotype was detected ten times or more. The J gene is TRBJ2-6, the V gene TRBV6-1, with D hard to call. V lost 9 bases, J lost 0 bases, and 6 bases lay in between. This CDR3 has 13 amino acids. CDR1 is MNHNS and CDR2 is SASEGT in the germline V gene. CDR3 nucleotides: TGTGCCAGTCTGACCTCTGGGGCCAACGTCCTGACTTTC. Translating gives CASLTSGANVLTF.

The chain carries TRBV28 and TRBJ1-1; a weak D match, TRBD1 (5 bases). Trimming stripped 7 bases from V and 4 bases from J, with 13 bases between. The germline CDR1 and CDR2 sequences are MDHEN and SYDVKM. This CDR3 region has 13 residues. The CDR3, as DNA: TGTGCCAGCAATGGGGGTATGGGCACTGAAGCTTTCTTT. Translation: CASNGGMGTEAFF.

This clonotype was counted ten times or more. The chain has TRBV14 and TRBJ2-7; TRBD1 matches 7 bases. CDR1 SGHDN and CDR2 FVKESK come from the germline V gene. The CDR3 is 15 amino acids. Losses at the gene ends were 0 bases for V and 3 bases for J; bases not matched to a gene: 5. The CDR3 nucleotides are TGTGCCAGCAGCCAAGACCCGACAGGGAGCTACGAGCAGTACTTC. It codes for CASSQDPTGSYEQYF.

The V gene is TRBV15, the J gene TRBJ2-2, with TRBD2 matching over 7 bases. This CDR3 comprises 15 residues. Germline V gene sequence: CDR1 LNHNV, CDR2 YYDKDF (reference sequence). Trimming took 7 bases from V and 7 from J; bases not matched to a gene: 12. The CDR3 DNA follows: TGTGCCACCAAAAGAGAGGGAGGGCATGTCGGGGAGCTGTTTTTT. The encoded protein is CATKREGGHVGELFF. The full variable domain, its missing parts supplied by reference TRBV15 and TRBJ2-2, is DAMVIQNPRYQVTQFGKPVTLSCSQTLNHNVMYWYQQKSSQAPKLLFHYYDKDFNNEADTPDNFQSRRPNTSFCFLDIRSPGLGDTAMYLCATKREGGHVGELFFGEGSRLTVL.

The rearrangement joins TRBV20-1 to TRBJ2-7; either TRBD1 or TRBD2 may supply D (5 bases each). The CDR3 covers 13 residues. CDR1 is DFQATT, CDR2 SNEGSKA, per germline (reference sequence). Trimming took off 3 bases at V and 3 bases at J, with 12 bases between the two ends. The CDR3 region has the DNA TGCAGTGCTAGTGGGACGTCCAACTACGAGCAGTACTTC. It codes for CSASGTSNYEQYF.

This clonotype was seen more than once but under ten times. V is TRBV6-1 and J is TRBJ2-5; no firm D call. V lost 6 bases and J 5 bases, leaving 13 bases between the germline ends. The germline CDR1 and CDR2 sequences are MNHNS and SASEGT. The CDR3 loop spans 13 amino acids. The CDR3 bases are TGTGCCAGCAGCAGTCTAGATGAGGAGACCCAGTACTTC. Translated: CASSSLDEETQYF.

V usage is TRBV12-3 or TRBV12-4 and J usage is TRBJ1-2, with no clear D. V was cut by 10 bases and J by 8 bases, with 17 bases left in between. The CDR3 has 12 residues. The CDR3 protein is CATTPLGRGYTF. CDR3 nucleotide sequence: TGTGCCACCACCCCCCTGGGCAGGGGCTACACCTTC.